The rows below give T cell receptor beta chains drawn from one sample of a study of blood T cell repertoires in COVID-19. Sequencing was performed with immunoSEQ multiplex PCR; in TCRdb, only in-frame clones are kept and a portion is missing. The sample holds around 29,000 clones, 80% to 90% seen once. The specimen was peripheral blood. The receptor source for this set is a woman aged 80 or over with COVID-19, enrolled during active disease. Both conserved end residues are part of each CDR3. The D gene is left open where the match is weak. Clone size, where shown, is once, few, many, or a class for clones that have expanded.

>TRBJ2-5|few|.|TRBV5-1
TGCGCCAGCAGCCTGGGGGCCAACCAAGAGACCCAGTACTTC
CASSLGANQETQYF
>TRBJ1-5|.|.|TRBV30
TGTGCCTGGAGTAGCGGGACCAATCAGCCCCAGCATTTT
CAWSSGTNQPQHF
>TRBJ2-1|.|TRBD2|TRBV2
TGTGCCAGCAGCGGAGCGGGGGGGTTATACAATGAGCAGTTCTTC
CASSGAGGLYNEQFF
>TRBJ1-1|.|.|TRBV12-3/TRBV12-4
TGTGCCAGCAGTTTAACAGTGAACACTGAAGCTTTCTTT
CASSLTVNTEAFF
>TRBJ1-1|.|TRBD1|TRBV30
TGTGCCTGGAGTTCCAGAGACAGGGGCGGTGAAGCTTTCTTT
CAWSSRDRGGEAFF
>TRBJ1-5|.|TRBD1|TRBV2
TGTGCCAGCTCCGGACAGGGCCCAAGAAAGCCCCAGCATTTT
CASSGQGPRKPQHF
>TRBJ2-3|.|TRBD1|TRBV5-1
TGCGCCAGTTCCTTCGGACAGGGTCGCGGAGGTCCCCGCACAGATACGCAGTATTTT
CASSFGQGRGGPRTDTQYF
>TRBJ2-1|.|.|TRBV7-2
TGTGCCATTTCTAGACAGTTCCGCTCCTACAATGAGCAGTTCTTC
CAISRQFRSYNEQFF
>TRBJ2-1|.|TRBD2|TRBV5-1
TGCGCCAGCAGCTTAGAGACTAGCGGGGTGGATGAGCAGTTCTTC
CASSLETSGVDEQFF
>TRBJ2-1|.|TRBD1|TRBV27
TGTGCCAGCAGAGCCGGGACAGGAAGCACCTACAATGAGCAGTTCTTC
CASRAGTGSTYNEQFF
>TRBJ2-3|.|.|TRBV7-9
TGTGCCAGCAGCGCCGGGGCAGATACGCAGTATTTT
CASSAGADTQYF
>TRBJ1-1|.|TRBD1|TRBV19
TGTGCCAGTAGTATAGCAGGGGGCACTGAAGCTTTCTTT
CASSIAGGTEAFF
>TRBJ1-1|once|.|TRBV6-6
TGTGCCAGCAGTTACTCGACTAGGAACACTGAAGCTTTCTTT
CASSYSTRNTEAFF
>TRBJ1-1|.|.|TRBV18
TGTGCCAGCTCACCGGATAGGGGGACTGAAGCTTTCTTT
CASSPDRGTEAFF
>TRBJ1-2|.|TRBD1|TRBV5-1
TGCGCCAGCAGCTTGGCCGGGACAGGCTCTGGCTACACCTTC
CASSLAGTGSGYTF
>TRBJ1-2|few|TRBD1|TRBV4-2
TGTGCCAGCAGCCAAGCAGGCCAGGGGGCAAATGCTCATGGCTACACCTTC
CASSQAGQGANAHGYTF
>TRBJ1-4|.|.|TRBV6-5
TGTGCCAGCAGGGCCTCGGGGGGGGGAAAACTGTTTTTT
CASRASGGGKLFF
>TRBJ1-1|once|.|TRBV4-2
TGTGCCAGCAGCCCGAACCCGGACAGCAACACTGAAGCTTTCTTT
CASSPNPDSNTEAFF
>TRBJ2-1|once|.|TRBV20-1
TGCAGTGCTGGCCAGTACAATGAGCAGTTCTTC
CSAGQYNEQFF
>TRBJ1-6|.|.|TRBV4-1
TGCGCCAGCAGCCAAGATCAGGGTGCCTATTCACCCCTCCACTTT
CASSQDQGAYSPLHF
>TRBJ2-7|.|.|TRBV4-1
TGCGCCAGCAGCCAAGGATGGGGGGACTCCTACGAGCAGTACTTC
CASSQGWGDSYEQYF
>TRBJ1-4|.|.|TRBV6-5
TGTGCCAGCAGTCAACAACCGTCAACTAATGAAAAACTGTTTTTT
CASSQQPSTNEKLFF
>TRBJ1-1|.|.|TRBV5-1
TGCGCCAGCGCCCCTAGTGGACAGTTGAACACTGAAGCTTTCTTT
CASAPSGQLNTEAFF
>TRBJ1-2|.|.|TRBV6-5
TGTGCCAGCAGTCGCGAATCTATTAACTATGGCTACACCTTC
CASSRESINYGYTF
>TRBJ2-1|few|.|TRBV3-1/TRBV3-2
TGTGCCAGCAGCCAAGCTAACAATGAGCAGTTCTTC
CASSQANNEQFF
>TRBJ1-5|.|.|TRBV20-1
TGCAGTGCTAGTTCACAGGGTATGAATCAGCCCCAGCATTTT
CSASSQGMNQPQHF
>TRBJ1-5|.|.|TRBV30
TGTGCCTGGAACAGGGAGCGCAATCAGCCCCAGCATTTT
CAWNRERNQPQHF
>TRBJ1-4|few|.|TRBV7-9
TGTGCCAGCAGCCATCGACCCAGCGGACCAACTAATGAAAAACTGTTTTTT
CASSHRPSGPTNEKLFF
>TRBJ2-7|.|.|TRBV6-5
TGTGCCAGCAGTTCTGCGGGGTTCCACGAGCAGTACTTC
CASSSAGFHEQYF
>TRBJ2-7|.|TRBD1|TRBV5-1
TGCGCCAGCAGCAAACCACCGGGACAGGGCGCCTACGAGCAGTACTTC
CASSKPPGQGAYEQYF
>TRBJ2-1|.|TRBD1|TRBV3-1/TRBV3-2
TGTGCCAGCAGTCCACAGGGGCTTGAGCAGTTCTTC
CASSPQGLEQFF
>TRBJ2-1|.|TRBD2|TRBV5-4
TGTGCCAGCAGCTTGGGAGCGGGGGGCAGCTCCTACAATGAGCAGTTCTTC
CASSLGAGGSSYNEQFF
>TRBJ2-1|.|.|TRBV5-1
TGCGCCAGCAGCTCGACTACGAGCTCCTACAATGAGCAGTTCTTC
CASSSTTSSYNEQFF
>TRBJ1-4|.|TRBD1|TRBV11-2
TGTGCCAGCAGCAAATTGGGAGTCGGGACAGATAATGAAAAACTGTTTTTT
CASSKLGVGTDNEKLFF
>TRBJ1-2|.|.|TRBV19
TGTGCCAGTAGTATAGCAGTCACAGCGGGGGGCGCCTATGGCTACACCTTC
CASSIAVTAGGAYGYTF